This TCR beta chain was sequenced for a study of beta chain features in type 1 diabetes. General observations from the study: The naive, central memory and Treg TCRB repertoires looked more alike in patients than they did in healthy donors. Shortening of TCRB CDR3s, moderate but significant, appeared in all four CD4+ subsets of Type 1 diabetes patients.

The investigators reverse transcribed all of the isolated RNA, so they sequenced expressed TCRB transcripts. The table came from immunoSEQ multiplex PCR; TCRdb's copy has only in-frame clones and leaves some out. The data contain more than 250,000 clones, approximately 20% of them singletons. The V segment lost 3 bases and the J segment 4 bases; nucleotides outside the gene matches: 6. Germline V gene data show CDR1 as LNHNV and CDR2 as YYDKDF (reference sequence). The CDR3 length is 15 residues. CD4+ cells of the naive, central memory, regulatory and stem cell-like memory types were sorted via CD45RO/CCR7/CD25/CD127/CD95/CD27. Comments on this clone: Its antigen remains unknown.

The sequence derives from a woman in her thirties or forties with type 1 diabetes. The sequenced material came from naive CD4+ T cells from blood. The genes are TRBV15 and TRBJ1-5; TRBD1 matches at 7 bases. The CDR3 here is CATSSDVQGNQPQHF. The CDR3 coding sequence is TGTGCCACCAGCAGTGACGTACAGGGGAATCAGCCCCAGCATTTT. The entire variable domain, with the rest obtained from reference TRBV15 and TRBJ1-5, is as follows: DAMVIQNPRYQVTQFGKPVTLSCSQTLNHNVMYWYQQKSSQAPKLLFHYYDKDFNNEADTPDNFQSRRPNTSFCFLDIRSPGLGDTAMYLCATSSDVQGNQPQHFGDGTRLSIL.